This T cell receptor (beta chain) was identified during a study of blood T cell repertoires in COVID-19. At the level of the study: Both acute and convalescent COVID-19 samples were obtained from the United States, Italy and Spain. PBMCs, B-cell-depleted T cells, or T cells were the source of the cDNA or gDNA that made up the material.

The sample holds one count of this clone. The sample holds other DNA sequences that translate to the same CDR3. Source study methods: Using reference gene primer amplification, nucleated cell counts were estimated. Profiling relied on immunoSEQ multiplex PCR, and the TCRdb table lists in-frame clones only, not all of them. That table furnishes V, J and clone size, whereas the DNA furnished D and trimming. Of about 230,000 clones in the sample, around 83% are singletons; the top ten hold around 7.9%. Trimming removed 3 bases from V and 2 bases from J; junction bases left unmatched: 3. Germline V gives CDR1 SGDLS, CDR2 YYNGEE. There are 14 residues in the CDR3.

The TCR comes from a man aged 40-50 years with active or convalescent COVID-19. V gene TRBV9 combines with J gene TRBJ2-3; 7 bases fit TRBD2. The specimen sequenced was peripheral blood. The CDR3 region has the DNA TGTGCCAGCAGCGCGCGGGACTACACAGATACGCAGTATTTT. It encodes CASSARDYTDTQYF.